This TCR beta chain was retrieved from a study of PD-1 blockade in classical Hodgkin lymphoma. Study at large: Once every 2 weeks, patients received intravenous nivolumab at 3 mg/kg. Study conclusions and caveats: Reports indicated that newly diagnosed patients had lower baseline TCR diversity than healthy donors did. Still unresolved is the cause of the repertoire differences, which may be disease activity or prior therapy.

A remark on this clone: The antigen is not known.

Autologous stem cell transplantation was followed by relapse in every patient, and brentuximab vedotin exposure varied. Germline V gene sequence: CDR1 MNHEY, CDR2 SMNVEV (reference sequence). V lost 4 bases and J lost 5; bases outside the gene matches: 9. The CDR3 totals 16 residues. TCRdb's copy holds only in-frame clones and misses some; the assay was immunoSEQ multiplex PCR. The repertoire includes 25,000 to 30,000 clones, about 67% of them detected once, and 10% to 15% sits in the top ten. The chain links TRBV27 to TRBJ1-5; 9 nucleotides agree with TRBD1. The starting material was peripheral blood mononuclear cells (PBMCs), obtained before the second cycle of nivolumab. This receptor was identified in a human donor with classical Hodgkin lymphoma. CDR3 nucleotide sequence: TGTGCCAGCAGTTCCCTGGGACAGGGAAGTTATCAGCCCCAGCATTTT. This translates into CASSSLGQGSYQPQHF.